The clone carrying this TCR beta chain occurred once. The source of the sample is a study of patients and donors after allogeneic stem cell transplantation. V was cut by 4 bases and J by 8 bases, with 12 bases left in between. This CDR3 contains 13 residues. Germline V gene lookup returns CDR1 LNHNV and CDR2 YYDKDF (reference sequence). TCRdb reprocessed the RT-PCR reads with MiXCR, giving one entry per CDR3 protein. The sample carries roughly 12,000 distinct CDR3 sequences, under 30% recorded once. Sequenced sample: blood, either unsorted or a sorted T cell fraction (not recorded which). The clonotype comes from a human donor who was either an allogeneic HSCT recipient or a stem cell or donor lymphocyte infusion donor (not recorded which). It is not recorded whose cells these are; they may come from a transplant donor. This rearrangement joins TRBV15 to TRBJ2-1; D gene uncertain. Here the CDR3 reads CATSIGRHYEQFF. For the CDR3, the DNA is TGTGCCACCAGCATAGGACGGCACTATGAGCAGTTCTTC.